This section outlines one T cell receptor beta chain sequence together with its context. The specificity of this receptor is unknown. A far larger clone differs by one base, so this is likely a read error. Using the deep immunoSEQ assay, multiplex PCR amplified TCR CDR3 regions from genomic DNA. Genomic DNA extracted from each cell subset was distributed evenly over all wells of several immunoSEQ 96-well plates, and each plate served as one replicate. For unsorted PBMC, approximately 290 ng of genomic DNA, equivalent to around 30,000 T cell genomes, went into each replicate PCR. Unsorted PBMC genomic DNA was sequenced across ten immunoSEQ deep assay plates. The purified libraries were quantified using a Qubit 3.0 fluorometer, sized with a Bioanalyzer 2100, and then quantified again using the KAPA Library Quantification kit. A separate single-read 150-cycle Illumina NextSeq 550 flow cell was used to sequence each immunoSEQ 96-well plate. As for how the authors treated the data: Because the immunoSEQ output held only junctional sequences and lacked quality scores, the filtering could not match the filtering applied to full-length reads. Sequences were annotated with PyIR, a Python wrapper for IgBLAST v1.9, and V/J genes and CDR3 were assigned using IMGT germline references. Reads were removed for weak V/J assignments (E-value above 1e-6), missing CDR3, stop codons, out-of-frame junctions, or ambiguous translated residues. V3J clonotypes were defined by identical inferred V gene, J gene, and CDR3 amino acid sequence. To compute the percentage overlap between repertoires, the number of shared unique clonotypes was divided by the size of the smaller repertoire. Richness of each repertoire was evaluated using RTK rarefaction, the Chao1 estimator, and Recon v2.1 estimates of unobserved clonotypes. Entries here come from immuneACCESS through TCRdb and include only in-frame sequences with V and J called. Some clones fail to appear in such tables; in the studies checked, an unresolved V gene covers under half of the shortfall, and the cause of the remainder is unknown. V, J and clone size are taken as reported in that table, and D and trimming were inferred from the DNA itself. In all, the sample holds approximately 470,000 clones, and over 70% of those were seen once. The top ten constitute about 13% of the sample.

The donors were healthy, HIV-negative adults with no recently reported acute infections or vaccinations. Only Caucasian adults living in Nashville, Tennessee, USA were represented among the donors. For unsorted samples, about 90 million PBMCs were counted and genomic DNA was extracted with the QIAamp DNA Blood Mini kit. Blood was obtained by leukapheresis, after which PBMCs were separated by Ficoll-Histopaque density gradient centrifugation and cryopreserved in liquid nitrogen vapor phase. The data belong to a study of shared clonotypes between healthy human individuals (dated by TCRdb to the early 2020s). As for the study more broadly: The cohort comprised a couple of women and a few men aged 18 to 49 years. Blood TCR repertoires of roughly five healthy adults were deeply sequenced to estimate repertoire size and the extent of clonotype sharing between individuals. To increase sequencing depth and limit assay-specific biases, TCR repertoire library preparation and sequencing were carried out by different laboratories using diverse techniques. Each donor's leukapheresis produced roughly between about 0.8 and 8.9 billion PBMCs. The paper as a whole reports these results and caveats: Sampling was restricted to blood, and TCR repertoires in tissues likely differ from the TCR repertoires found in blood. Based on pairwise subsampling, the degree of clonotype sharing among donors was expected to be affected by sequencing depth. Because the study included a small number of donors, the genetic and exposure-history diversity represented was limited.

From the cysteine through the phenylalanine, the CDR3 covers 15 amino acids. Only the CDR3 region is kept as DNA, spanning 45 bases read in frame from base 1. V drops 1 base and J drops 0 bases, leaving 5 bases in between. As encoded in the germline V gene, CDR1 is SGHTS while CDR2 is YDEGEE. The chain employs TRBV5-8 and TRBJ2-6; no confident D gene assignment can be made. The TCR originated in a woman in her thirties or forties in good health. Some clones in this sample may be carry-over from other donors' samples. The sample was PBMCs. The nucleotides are TGTGCCAGCAGCTTGTGGATCTCTGGGGCCAACGTCCTGACTTTC. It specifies CASSLWISGANVLTF. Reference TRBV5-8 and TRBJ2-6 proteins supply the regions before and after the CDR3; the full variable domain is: EAGVTQSPTHLIKTRGQQATLRCSPISGHTSVYWYQQALGLGLQFLLWYDEGEERNRGNFPPRFSGRQFPNYSSELNVNALELEDSALYLCASSLWISGANVLTFGAGSRLTVL.